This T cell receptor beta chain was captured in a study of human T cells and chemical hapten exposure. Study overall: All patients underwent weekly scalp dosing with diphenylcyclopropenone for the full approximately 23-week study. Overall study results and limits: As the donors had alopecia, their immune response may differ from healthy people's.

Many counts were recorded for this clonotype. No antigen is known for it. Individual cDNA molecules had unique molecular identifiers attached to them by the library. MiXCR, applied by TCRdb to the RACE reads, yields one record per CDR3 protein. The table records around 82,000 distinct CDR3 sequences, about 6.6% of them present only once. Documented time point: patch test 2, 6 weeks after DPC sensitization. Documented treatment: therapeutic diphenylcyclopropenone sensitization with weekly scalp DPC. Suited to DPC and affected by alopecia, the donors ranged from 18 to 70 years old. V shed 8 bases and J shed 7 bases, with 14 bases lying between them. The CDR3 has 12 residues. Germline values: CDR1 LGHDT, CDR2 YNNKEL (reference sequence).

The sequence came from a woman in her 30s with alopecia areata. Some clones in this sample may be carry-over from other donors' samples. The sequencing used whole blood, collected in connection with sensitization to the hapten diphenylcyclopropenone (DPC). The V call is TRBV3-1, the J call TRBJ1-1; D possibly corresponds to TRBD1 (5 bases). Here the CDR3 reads CASGHGALEAFF. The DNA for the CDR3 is TGTGCCAGCGGACACGGGGCGCTTGAAGCTTTCTTT.